The 17 T cell receptor beta chains below were found in one sample sequenced in a study of CD8 T cells in Susac syndrome. When the RNA was reverse transcribed, random hexamers were used with an input of about 0.45 to 1 ug. TCRdb passed the immunoSEQ multiplex PCR reads through MiXCR, listing each CDR3 protein once. The sample comprises about 120,000 distinct CDR3 sequences, approximately 96% of which are singletons, and less than 0.15% rests with the top ten. Sample: CD4+ T cells from PBMCs. The receptors originated from a human donor with Susac syndrome.

This clonotype was found a few times. This chain joins TRBV18 and TRBJ2-5; D may match TRBD1 or TRBD2 (6 bases each). Looked up from germline, CDR1 is KGHSH and CDR2 is LQKENI. The CDR3 covers 13 residues. V shed 3 bases and J shed 5 bases, with 10 bases lying between them. In DNA form, the CDR3 reads TGTGCCAGCTCACCTACAGGGAGGGAGACCCAGTACTTC. Its translation: CASSPTGRETQYF.

The rearrangement uses TRBV12-3 or TRBV12-4 and TRBJ2-6; D possibly corresponds to TRBD2 (6 bases). Deletions cut 2 bases from V and 0 bases from J, with 11 bases between. The CDR3 is made up of 17 amino acids. Written as DNA, the CDR3 is TGTGCCAGCAGTTTATTCCCGGGAGTCTCTGGGGCCAACGTCCTGACTTTC. Its translation is CASSLFPGVSGANVLTF.

The V and J genes are TRBV10-3 and TRBJ2-7, with D perhaps TRBD1 (5 bases). Trimming took 6 bases from V and 4 from J, leaving 10 bases between them. CDR1 and CDR2 (germline): ENHRY, SYGVKD. CDR3 length: 12 amino acids. This CDR3 is CAISYTGYEQYF. CDR3 bases: TGTGCCATCAGCTACACAGGTTACGAGCAGTACTTC.

The V and J genes are TRBV7-2 and TRBJ2-2; D assignment may be TRBD1 or TRBD2 (6 bases each). CDR3 length: 16 amino acids. Germline V gene lookup returns CDR1 SGHTA and CDR2 FQGNSA. With 5 bases removed from V and 2 bases from J, the gap between germline ends came to 15 bases. The CDR3 reads CASSPRLGGNTGELFF. The CDR3 nucleotides read TGTGCCAGCAGCCCTCGACTAGGGGGAAACACCGGGGAGCTGTTTTTT.

V usage is TRBV30 and J usage is TRBJ1-5; D may be TRBD1 (6 bases). The CDR3 has 15 residues. Trimming cost V 2 bases and J 3 bases, with 14 bases left between them. Germline V gene sequence: CDR1 GTSNPN, CDR2 SVGIG (reference sequence). The CDR3 here is CAWSSSPGANQPQHF. The CDR3 coding sequence is TGTGCCTGGAGTTCGTCACCGGGGGCCAATCAGCCCCAGCATTTT. The whole variable domain, filled in from reference TRBV30 and TRBJ1-5, reads SQTIHQWPATLVQPVGSPLSLECTVEGTSNPNLYWYRQAAGRGLQLLFYSVGIGQISSEVPQNLSASRPQDRQFILSSKKLLLSDSGFYLCAWSSSPGANQPQHFGDGTRLSIL.

This clonotype showed up just a few times. This chain connects TRBV25-1 to TRBJ1-2; no definite D call. The CDR3 totals 12 residues. Germline lookup yields CDR1 MGHDK and CDR2 SYGVNS. V shed 3 bases and J shed 5 bases, with 7 bases lying between them. The CDR3, as DNA: TGTGCCAGCAGTGACGACCTGTATGGCTACACCTTC. Translating it yields CASSDDLYGYTF.

J is TRBJ1-5 and V is TRBV12-3 or TRBV12-4; a weak D match, TRBD1 (5 bases). This CDR3 contains 14 residues. V lost 3 bases and J 3 bases, leaving 9 bases between the germline ends. CDR3 bases: TGTGCCAGCAGTTTTGGGGCGGACAATCAGCCCCAGCATTTT. Encoded protein: CASSFGADNQPQHF.

In regard to this clonotype: Germline is not matched at one junction end, which may reflect a read error. This sequence joins TRBV10-3 and TRBJ1-1; TRBD1 might be the D (5 bases). The CDR3 spans 11 residues. CDR1 and CDR2 (germline): ENHRY, SYGVKD. Here the CDR3 DNA reads TGTGCCATCAGTGAGGGGGGGAGGCCAGGCTTT. Protein: CAISEGGRPGF.

This clonotype was counted between two and nine times. V gene TRBV30 combines with J gene TRBJ2-3, with 14 bases aligning to TRBD2. Germline V gives CDR1 GTSNPN, CDR2 SVGIG (reference sequence). CDR3 length: 15 amino acids. V shed 7 bases and J 3 bases; nucleotides not matched to a gene: 6. CDR3 residues: CASLGTSGSTDTQYF. The CDR3 DNA follows: TGTGCCTCCCTAGGGACTAGCGGGAGTACAGATACGCAGTATTTT.

J is TRBJ2-1 and V is TRBV24-1; D might be TRBD1 or TRBD2, each matching 5 bases. V was trimmed by 6 bases and J by 8 bases, leaving 10 bases between them. Per germline, CDR1 KGHDR and CDR2 SFDVKD. This CDR3 region has 12 residues. The chain's CDR3 is CATSLGDDEQFF. DNA for the CDR3: TGTGCCACCAGTCTCGGGGACGATGAGCAGTTCTTC.

The rearrangement links TRBV9 to TRBJ2-1, with 7 bases that match TRBD2. The ends lost 0 bases at V and 10 bases at J; junction bases unmatched: 7. Looked up from germline, CDR1 is SGDLS and CDR2 is YYNGEE. The length of the CDR3 is 14 residues. The CDR3 region is CASSVARESREQFF. Written as DNA, the CDR3 is TGTGCCAGCAGCGTAGCGCGGGAGAGTCGCGAGCAGTTCTTC.

The V gene is TRBV12-5, the J gene TRBJ2-2; no reliable D call. Germline-derived CDR1 and CDR2 are LGHNT and FRNRAP. Trimming cost V 7 bases and J 1 base, with 13 bases left between them. This CDR3 spans 15 amino acids. Here the CDR3 reads CASAQGLGNTGELFF. The CDR3 DNA sequence: TGTGCTAGTGCCCAAGGTCTGGGGAACACCGGGGAGCTGTTTTTT. Full variable domain (remainder filled in from reference TRBV12-5 and TRBJ2-2): DARVTQTPRHKVTEMGQEVTMRCQPILGHNTVFWYRQTMMQGLELLAYFRNRAPLDDSGMPKDRFSAEMPDATLATLKIQPSEPRDSAVYFCASAQGLGNTGELFFGEGSRLTVL.

The gene calls are TRBV7-2 and TRBJ2-7; D gene unclear. Trimming shortened V by 1 base and J by 2 bases, and 6 bases separated the two germline ends. The CDR3 consists of 13 residues. The germline V gene encodes CDR1 SGHTA and CDR2 FQGNSA. The CDR3 loop is CASSLVGTYEQYF. CDR3 nucleotide sequence: TGTGCCAGCAGCTTAGTTGGCACCTACGAGCAGTACTTC. The full variable domain, completed using reference TRBV7-2 and TRBJ2-7, is GAGVSQSPSNKVTEKGKDVELRCDPISGHTALYWYRQSLGQGLEFLIYFQGNSAPDKSGLPSDRFSAERTGGSVSTLTIQRTQQEDSAVYLCASSLVGTYEQYFGPGTRLTVT.

In its sample, this clonotype was seen once. The chain has TRBV5-4 and TRBJ2-3, with D hard to call. The V end lost 4 bases, the J end lost 2 bases, and 11 bases lay between the germline ends. The CDR3 runs to 14 residues. Germline CDR1 is SGHNT and CDR2 is YYREEE (reference sequence). The CDR3 DNA sequence: TGTGCCAGCAGCCCCGCGCCCTTCACAGATACGCAGTATTTT. This translates into CASSPAPFTDTQYF.

This rearrangement joins TRBV12-3 or TRBV12-4 to TRBJ1-5; tentatively, D is TRBD1 (6 bases). This CDR3 spans 14 amino acids. The V end lost 2 bases, the J end lost 2 bases, and 7 bases lay between the germline ends. The CDR3 DNA reads TGTGCCAGCAGTTTATCAGGGGGCAATCAGCCCCAGCATTTT. The encoded protein is CASSLSGGNQPQHF.

V usage is TRBV3-1 and J usage is TRBJ2-7; 8 positions agree with TRBD2. CDR3 length: 14 amino acids. After removal of 0 bases from V and 10 bases from J, the junction contained 8 bases not matched to a gene. CDR1 and CDR2 (germline): LGHDT, YNNKEL (reference sequence). CDR3 region: CASSQDLIGRDQYF. CDR3 nucleotide sequence: TGTGCCAGCAGCCAAGATCTTATCGGGAGGGATCAGTACTTC.

This chain links TRBV24-1 with TRBJ1-4; D perhaps matches TRBD1 (5 bases). The germline CDR1 and CDR2 sequences are KGHDR and SFDVKD. The V end lost 9 bases, the J end lost 4 bases, and 11 bases lay between the germline ends. The length of the CDR3 is 13 residues. The CDR3 here is CATGTGGNEKLFF. Written as DNA, the CDR3 is TGTGCCACCGGCACAGGCGGTAATGAAAAACTGTTTTTT.